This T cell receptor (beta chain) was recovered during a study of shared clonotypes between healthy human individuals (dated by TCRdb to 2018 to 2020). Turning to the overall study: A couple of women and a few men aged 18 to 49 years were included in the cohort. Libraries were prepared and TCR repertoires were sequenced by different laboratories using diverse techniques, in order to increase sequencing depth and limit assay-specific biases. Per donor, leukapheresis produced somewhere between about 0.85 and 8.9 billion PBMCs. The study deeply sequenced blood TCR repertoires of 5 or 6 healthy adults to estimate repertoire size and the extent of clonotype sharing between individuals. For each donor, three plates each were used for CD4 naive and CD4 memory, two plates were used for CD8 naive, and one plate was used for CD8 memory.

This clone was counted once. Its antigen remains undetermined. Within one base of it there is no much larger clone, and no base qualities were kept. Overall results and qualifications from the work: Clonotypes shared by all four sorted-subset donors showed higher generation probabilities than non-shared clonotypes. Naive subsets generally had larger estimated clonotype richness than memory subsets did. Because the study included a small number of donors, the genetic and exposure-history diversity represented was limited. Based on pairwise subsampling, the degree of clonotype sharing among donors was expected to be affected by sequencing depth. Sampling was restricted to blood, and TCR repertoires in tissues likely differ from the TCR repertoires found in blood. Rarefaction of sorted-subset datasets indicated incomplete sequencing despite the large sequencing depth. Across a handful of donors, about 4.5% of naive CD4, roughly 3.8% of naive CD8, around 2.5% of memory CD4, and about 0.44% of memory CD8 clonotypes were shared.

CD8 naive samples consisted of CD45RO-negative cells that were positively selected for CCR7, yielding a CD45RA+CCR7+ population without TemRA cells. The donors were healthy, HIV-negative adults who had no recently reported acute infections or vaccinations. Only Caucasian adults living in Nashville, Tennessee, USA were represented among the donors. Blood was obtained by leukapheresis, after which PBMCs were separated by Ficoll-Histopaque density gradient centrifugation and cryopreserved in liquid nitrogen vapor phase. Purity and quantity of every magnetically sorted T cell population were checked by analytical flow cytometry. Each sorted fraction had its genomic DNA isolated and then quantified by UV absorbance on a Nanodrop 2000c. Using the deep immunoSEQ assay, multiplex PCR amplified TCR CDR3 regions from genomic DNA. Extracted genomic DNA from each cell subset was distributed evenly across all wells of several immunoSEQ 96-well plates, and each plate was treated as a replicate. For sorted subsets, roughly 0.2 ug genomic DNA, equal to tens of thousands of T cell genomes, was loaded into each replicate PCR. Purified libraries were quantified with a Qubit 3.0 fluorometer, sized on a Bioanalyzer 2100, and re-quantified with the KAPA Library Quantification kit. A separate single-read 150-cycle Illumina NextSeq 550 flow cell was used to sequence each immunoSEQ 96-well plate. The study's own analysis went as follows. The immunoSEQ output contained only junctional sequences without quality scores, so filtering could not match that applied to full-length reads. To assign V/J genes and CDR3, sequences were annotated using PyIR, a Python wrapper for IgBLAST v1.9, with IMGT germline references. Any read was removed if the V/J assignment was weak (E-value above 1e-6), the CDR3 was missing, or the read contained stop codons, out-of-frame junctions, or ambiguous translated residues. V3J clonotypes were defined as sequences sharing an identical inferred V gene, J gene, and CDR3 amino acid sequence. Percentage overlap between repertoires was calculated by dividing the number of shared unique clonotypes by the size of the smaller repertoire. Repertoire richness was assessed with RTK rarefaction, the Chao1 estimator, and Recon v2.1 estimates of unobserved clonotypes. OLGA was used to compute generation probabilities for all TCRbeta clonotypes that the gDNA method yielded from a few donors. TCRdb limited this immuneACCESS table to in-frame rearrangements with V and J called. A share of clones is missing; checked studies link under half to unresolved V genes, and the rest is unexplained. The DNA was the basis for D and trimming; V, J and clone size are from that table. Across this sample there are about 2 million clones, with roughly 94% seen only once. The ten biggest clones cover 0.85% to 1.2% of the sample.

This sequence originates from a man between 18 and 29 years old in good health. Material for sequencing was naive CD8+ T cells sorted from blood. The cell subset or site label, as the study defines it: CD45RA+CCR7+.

The nucleotide sequence reads TGTGCCAGCAGTTTAGACAGCAGTGAGCAGTTCTTC. Its amino acids are CASSLDSSEQFF. The rearrangement joined TRBV28 to TRBJ2-1; 5 matching bases give a weak D call of TRBD1. From a lookup of the germline V gene, CDR1 and CDR2 are MDHEN and SYDVKM. At the junction V is shortened by 2 bases and J by 9 bases, with 8 bases in between. Including cysteine and phenylalanine, the CDR3 has 12 amino acids. Only the CDR3 DNA is retained, 36 bases long and in frame from the first base.